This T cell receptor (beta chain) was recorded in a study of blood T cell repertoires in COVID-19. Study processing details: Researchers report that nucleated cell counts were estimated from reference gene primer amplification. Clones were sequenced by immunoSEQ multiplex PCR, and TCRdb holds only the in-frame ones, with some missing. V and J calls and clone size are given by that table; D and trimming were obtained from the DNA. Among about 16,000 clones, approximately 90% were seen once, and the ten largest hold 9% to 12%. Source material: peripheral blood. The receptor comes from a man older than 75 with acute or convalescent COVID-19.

Here the CDR3 reads CASTSDSGRDNQPQHF. CDR3 sequence (DNA): TGTGCCAGCACTTCCGATTCAGGCAGGGATAATCAGCCCCAGCATTTT. The chain links TRBV2 to TRBJ1-5; tentative D call: TRBD1 (5 bases). This CDR3 is built from 16 residues. The V and J ends lost 7 bases and 4 bases respectively, with 20 bases between them. The V gene's germline CDR1 is SNHLY and CDR2 FYNNEI.